The clone carrying this T cell receptor beta chain was seen at least ten times. What it recognizes is unknown. The source of the sample is a study of neurological immune-mediated disorders. In the study overall: Among about 35 multiple sclerosis patients, roughly 30 were relapsing-remitting and 3 were secondary progressive.

It was by 5'RACE with 10-nucleotide random UMIs that the cDNA was made. MiXCR was run by TCRdb on the 5' RACE reads, yielding one entry per CDR3 protein. The profile covers 55,000 to 70,000 distinct CDR3 sequences, with roughly 5% appearing a single time and 5.6% taken by the ten largest. Study findings and constraints: The repertoires of 18 of 34 multiple sclerosis patients fell into one related-CDR3 cluster (a possible signature) under phylogenetic grouping.

Sequencing was performed on PBMCs. This receptor was taken from a human donor with multiple sclerosis. The donor label of this sample is uncertain.

This CDR3 is CASSLAAGPSSYEQYF. DNA for the CDR3: TGCGCCAGCAGCTTGGCGGCAGGGCCTAGCTCCTACGAGCAGTACTTC. This sequence joins TRBV5-1 and TRBJ2-7; D perhaps matches TRBD1 (5 bases). The germline V and J ends were trimmed by 0 bases and 0 bases, with 13 bases remaining between them. The CDR3 sequence is 16 residues long. Germline V CDR1 and CDR2: SGHRS, YFSETQ.